The 11 T cell receptor beta chains in this list originate from one sample, sequenced in a study of T-cell memory formation after mild COVID-19. Each CDR3 protein is one row after TCRdb ran MiXCR on the 5' RACE reads. Here the sample spans around 140,000 distinct CDR3 sequences, 20% to 25% being singletons. The sequenced material came from PBMCs or a T cell subset sorted from them (not recorded which). The receptors were sampled from an adult woman who had mild COVID-19 (a few samples of this study predate the infection). Cell type and time point are not known.

This clonotype was counted once. The chain combines TRBV4-3 with TRBJ2-2; unclear D gene. The CDR3 is made up of 16 amino acids. V was clipped by 0 bases and J by 1 base, with 9 bases between them. From germline, CDR1 is LGHNA and CDR2 YSLEER. In nucleotides, the CDR3 is TGCGCCAGCAGCCAAGATCGTCGACAGAACACCGGGGAGCTGTTTTTT. This gives the protein CASSQDRRQNTGELFF.

This clonotype was detected a few times. J is TRBJ2-5 and V is TRBV15; the D gene is possibly TRBD2 (6 bases). The CDR3 length is 16 residues. V was cut by 1 base and J by 1 base, with 13 bases left in between. The V gene's germline CDR1 is LNHNV and CDR2 YYDKDF (reference sequence). The CDR3 nucleotides read TGTGCCACCAGCAGAGGCGGGACGGGCATCCAAGAGACCCAGTACTTC. Amino acid sequence: CATSRGGTGIQETQYF.

CDR3 sequence: CASSLGQGRSLEQYF. CDR3 sequence (DNA): TGTGCCAGCAGCCTCGGACAGGGGAGAAGTCTCGAGCAGTACTTC. The chain couples TRBV9 to TRBJ2-7; 9 nucleotides agree with TRBD1. The CDR3 is made up of 15 amino acids. V lost 4 bases and J lost 6; bases outside the gene matches: 11. CDR1 is SGDLS and CDR2 is YYNGEE in the germline V gene. Variable domain in full (rest from reference TRBV9 and TRBJ2-7): DSGVTQTPKHLITATGQRVTLRCSPRSGDLSVYWYQQSLDQGLQFLIQYYNGEERAKGNILERFSAQQFPDLHSELNLSSLELGDSALYFCASSLGQGRSLEQYFGPGTRLTVT.

The V and J genes are TRBV7-9 and TRBJ2-7; the D gene could be TRBD1 or TRBD2 (6 bases each). Germline V lookup: CDR1 SEHNR, CDR2 FQNEAQ (reference sequence). Trimming took 5 bases from V and 3 from J, leaving 20 bases between them. The CDR3 has 16 amino acids. The DNA of the CDR3 is TGTGCCAGCAGCGATCACGGGGGCCTATCCTACTACGAGCAGTACTTC. Translation: CASSDHGGLSYYEQYF.

This clonotype was seen more than once but under ten times. The chain couples TRBV6-2 or TRBV6-3 to TRBJ2-7; D gene unclear. Trimming took 4 bases from V and 7 from J, leaving 29 bases between them. The CDR3 totals 18 residues. CDR1 is MNHEY and CDR2 is SVGEGT in the germline V gene. Here the CDR3 reads CASSWAPGLGRAHGEQYF. The CDR3 coding sequence is TGTGCCAGCAGTTGGGCTCCCGGATTGGGAAGGGCCCATGGTGAGCAGTACTTC.

This clonotype was observed a handful of times. The chain couples TRBV6-6 to TRBJ1-1; D not resolved. The germline CDR1 and CDR2 sequences are MNHNY and SVGAGI (reference sequence). V lost 4 bases to trimming and J lost 5 bases, with 14 bases between them. The CDR3 length is 14 residues. CDR3 loop: CASSFLGPGTEAFF. The DNA for the CDR3 is TGTGCCAGCAGTTTCCTCGGTCCTGGGACTGAAGCTTTCTTT.

This clonotype was counted between two and nine times. V gene TRBV9 combines with J gene TRBJ2-7, with D possibly called TRBD1 or TRBD2 (6 bases each). This CDR3 region has 16 residues. V lost 4 bases and J 6 bases, leaving 23 bases between the germline ends. CDR1 is SGDLS, CDR2 YYNGEE, per germline. This CDR3 reads CASSQVPQGTSGEQYF. In DNA, the CDR3 is TGTGCCAGCAGCCAGGTGCCCCAGGGGACTTCTGGCGAGCAGTACTTC.

V gene TRBV12-3 or TRBV12-4 combines with J gene TRBJ2-1; TRBD1 might be the D (5 bases). Trimming pared 7 bases from V and 5 bases from J, leaving 15 bases between. This CDR3 is 14 amino acids long. DNA of the CDR3: TGTGCCAGCATCCAGGGCGGTCTACACAATGAGCAGTTCTTC. As protein: CASIQGGLHNEQFF.

This chain links TRBV7-2 with TRBJ2-3, with TRBD2 matching over 8 bases. The CDR3 contains 16 residues. Per germline, CDR1 SGHTA and CDR2 FQGNSA. After removal of 5 bases from V and 4 bases from J, the junction contained 11 bases not matched to a gene. The CDR3 DNA reads TGTGCCAGCAGCCCGGGGACGGGAGGGCCATCAGATACGCAGTATTTT. This sequence encodes CASSPGTGGPSDTQYF.

This clonotype was observed a few times. V and J are TRBV7-9 and TRBJ2-7; maybe TRBD1 (5 bases). Between the trimmed V and J ends, which lost 3 bases and 5 bases, there was a span of 14 bases. Germline CDR1 SEHNR, CDR2 FQNEAQ (reference sequence). The CDR3 sequence is 14 residues long. CDR3 nucleotides: TGTGCCAGCAGCTTCGGCAGGGCCCTCCACGAGCAGTACTTC. This encodes CASSFGRALHEQYF.

This clonotype was seen more than once but under ten times. The J gene is TRBJ2-7, the V gene TRBV4-1; no reliable D call. The germline V and J ends were trimmed by 2 bases and 2 bases, with 10 bases remaining between them. Germline loops: CDR1 MGHRA, CDR2 YSYEKL. This CDR3 is 14 amino acids long. Written as DNA, the CDR3 is TGCGCCAGCAGCCAAAACGTCCAAGCCTACGAGCAGTACTTC. Protein: CASSQNVQAYEQYF.